The sequence of this TCR beta chain was determined in a study of graft-versus-host responses after intestinal transplantation. Approximately 200,000 CFSE-labeled responder cells were plated with approximately 200,000 irradiated, violet-dye-labeled stimulator cells. Per germline, CDR1 LGHNA and CDR2 YNFKEQ. CDR3 length: 14 amino acids. Deletions cut 4 bases from V and 7 bases from J, with 13 bases between. Repertoires were generated with immunoSEQ multiplex PCR, while TCRdb's copy carries only in-frame clones and drops some. Here the sample spans about 21,000 clones, approximately 40% being singletons.

The sequence derives from a human patient who received an intestinal transplant. The chain uses TRBV4-2 and TRBJ1-4, with a possible D match to TRBD1 (5 bases). The specimen was alloreactive CD8+ T cells from a mixed lymphocyte reaction culture, collected before intestinal transplant. Stated subset: CFSE-low proliferating T cells sorted from approximately 6-day pre-transplant mixed lymphocyte reaction (GvH or HvG direction). In nucleotides, the CDR3 is TGTGCCAGCAGCCTTGGAGGGGCGGCTGAAAAACTGTTTTTT. This translates into CASSLGGAAEKLFF.